The 20 T cell receptor beta chains given below trace back to one sample, sequenced in a study of CD8 T cells in Susac syndrome. The authors reverse transcribed roughly 0.5 to 1 ug RNA with random hexamers. TCRdb independently ran MiXCR on the immunoSEQ multiplex PCR reads; one entry per CDR3 protein. The data show 53,000 or so distinct CDR3 sequences, with roughly 93% seen just once and almost 0.55% held by the top ten. Sequenced sample: CD8+ T cells from PBMCs. These receptors were obtained from a human donor in good health.

The gene calls are TRBV9 and TRBJ1-1; TRBD1 might be the D (6 bases). The ends were cut back, 4 bases at V and 1 base at J, with 17 bases in the middle. CDR3 length equals 16 residues. CDR1 is SGDLS and CDR2 is YYNGEE in the germline V gene. Here the CDR3 DNA reads TGTGCCAGCAGCTGGGACATCAAAAGCTCGAACACTGAAGCTTTCTTT. Translating gives CASSWDIKSSNTEAFF.

V is TRBV19 and J is TRBJ1-1, with TRBD1 as a possible D gene (5 bases). Trimming shortened V by 6 bases and J by 6 bases, and 14 bases separated the two germline ends. This CDR3 has 13 residues. The germline CDR1 and CDR2 sequences are LNHDA and SQIVND (reference sequence). The CDR3 spells CASRFRDYAEAFF. Written as DNA, the CDR3 is TGTGCCAGTAGATTCAGGGATTACGCTGAAGCTTTCTTT.

The V and J genes are TRBV19 and TRBJ2-2; D not certain. Trimming removed 3 bases from V and 5 bases from J, with 4 bases in between. This CDR3 has 12 amino acids. The germline CDR1 and CDR2 sequences are LNHDA and SQIVND (reference sequence). The CDR3 sequence: CASSIQTGELFF. CDR3 coding DNA: TGTGCCAGTAGTATCCAAACCGGGGAGCTGTTTTTT.

The chain combines TRBV27 with TRBJ1-1; D gene uncertain. The CDR3 has 13 amino acids. CDR1 and CDR2 (germline): MNHEY, SMNVEV (reference sequence). The V gene lost 1 base and the J gene lost 5 bases, with 8 bases spanning the gap. CDR3 nucleotides: TGTGCCAGCAGTTTATTTGAGCGGACTGAAGCTTTCTTT. It is translated as CASSLFERTEAFF.

CDR3 in amino acids: CASSPDRNNEQFF. The CDR3, as DNA: TGTGCCAGCTCCCCGGACCGTAACAATGAGCAGTTCTTC. The chain joins TRBV5-4 to TRBJ2-1; D not certain. V dropped 7 bases and J dropped 5 bases, with 13 bases sitting between them. Germline V gives CDR1 SGHNT, CDR2 YYREEE (reference sequence). The CDR3 runs to 13 residues.

The V gene is TRBV7-9, the J gene TRBJ1-1; maybe TRBD1 (5 bases). The CDR3 is 14 residues long. CDR1 and CDR2 (germline): SEHNR, FQNEAQ (reference sequence). Trimming took off 5 bases at V and 4 bases at J, with 14 bases between the two ends. CDR3 in DNA: TGTGCCAGCAGCGCCCCCGCTGGGGGCACTGAAGCTTTCTTT. Translated, it gives CASSAPAGGTEAFF.

The gene calls are TRBV9 and TRBJ2-7, with 7 bases matching TRBD2. Germline assignment: CDR1 SGDLS and CDR2 YYNGEE. The CDR3 is made up of 15 amino acids. With V trimmed by 4 bases and J by 0 bases, 7 bases remained unmatched. The CDR3 region has the DNA TGTGCCAGCAGCCCGGGAGGCGGGGGCTCCTACGAGCAGTACTTC. Its translation: CASSPGGGGSYEQYF.

This clonotype was observed a few times. The chain links TRBV19 to TRBJ2-7, with 10 nucleotides matching TRBD1. From germline, CDR1 is LNHDA and CDR2 SQIVND (reference sequence). This CDR3 has 14 residues. Trimming cost V 1 base and J 5 bases; bases outside gene matches: 2. The CDR3 bases are TGTGCCAGTAGTATAGGGACAGGGGGACACGAGCAGTACTTC. This codes for CASSIGTGGHEQYF.

This clonotype was picked up one time. The rearrangement uses TRBV7-6 and TRBJ2-1; D gene uncertain. The germline V and J ends were trimmed by 5 bases and 9 bases, with 14 bases remaining between them. The CDR3 extends over 13 amino acids. Germline V gene data show CDR1 as SGHVS and CDR2 as FNYEAQ. CDR3 loop: CASSHLVWGEQFF. The DNA for the CDR3 is TGTGCCAGCAGCCACTTAGTGTGGGGTGAGCAGTTCTTC.

The genes are TRBV7-8 and TRBJ1-3; D unresolved. The germline V and J ends were trimmed by 5 bases and 1 base, with 9 bases remaining between them. This CDR3 region has 14 residues. In germline, CDR1 is SGHVS, CDR2 FQNEAQ. The CDR3 protein is CASSPPGSGNTIYF. CDR3 DNA sequence: TGTGCCAGCAGCCCTCCAGGTTCTGGAAACACCATATATTTT.

The V and J genes are TRBV29-1 and TRBJ2-5; D possibly corresponds to TRBD2 (6 bases). This CDR3 comprises 15 residues. Germline CDR1 is SQVTM and CDR2 is ANQGSEA. With 4 bases removed from V and 1 base from J, the gap between germline ends came to 16 bases. The CDR3 region has the DNA TGCAGCGTTGTAATCCTAGCGCAGACCCAAGAGACCCAGTACTTC. This sequence encodes CSVVILAQTQETQYF.

This chain connects TRBV5-1 to TRBJ2-7, with 7 bases fitting TRBD2. With V trimmed by 7 bases and J by 3 bases, 7 bases remained unmatched. Germline V lookup: CDR1 SGHRS, CDR2 YFSETQ. There are 13 residues in the CDR3. The CDR3 nucleotides are TGCGCCAGCGGGGAGGGGATGAACTACGAGCAGTACTTC. Translating it yields CASGEGMNYEQYF.

This chain uses TRBV10-3 with TRBJ2-7; 8 bases match TRBD1. J gave up 2 bases and V 5 bases, and 11 bases lay outside the gene matches. Germline CDR1 reads ENHRY; CDR2 reads SYGVKD. The CDR3 loop spans 16 amino acids. The CDR3 sequence: CAISPLGTGSTYEQYF. The CDR3 DNA is TGTGCCATCAGTCCCCTAGGGACAGGTTCTACCTACGAGCAGTACTTC.

This chain joins TRBV12-3 or TRBV12-4 and TRBJ2-7; the match to TRBD1 covers 7 bases. This CDR3 spans 15 amino acids. The junction had 8 bases not matched to a gene; V was cut back by 4 bases and J by 2 bases. The CDR3 region has the DNA TGTGCCAGCAGTTCCGACCGAGGGACAGCCTACGAGCAGTACTTC. Amino acids: CASSSDRGTAYEQYF.

This clonotype has a single count. V usage is TRBV28 and J usage is TRBJ2-1; D is possibly TRBD2 (5 bases). V lost 5 bases and J lost 7, with 15 bases in between. The germline gives CDR1 MDHEN, CDR2 SYDVKM. The CDR3 contains 14 residues. The CDR3 reads CASSPVSLDNEQFF. The CDR3 DNA reads as TGTGCCAGCAGTCCGGTCTCACTAGATAATGAGCAGTTCTTC.

The genes are TRBV19 and TRBJ1-1; D is ambiguous. Trimming shortened V by 1 base and J by 0 bases, and 15 bases separated the two germline ends. This CDR3 is built from 17 residues. CDR1 LNHDA and CDR2 SQIVND come from the germline V gene (reference sequence). CDR3 amino acids: CASSIGESFDLNTEAFF. CDR3 nucleotides: TGTGCCAGTAGTATAGGAGAGAGTTTTGACCTGAACACTGAAGCTTTCTTT.

This rearrangement joins TRBV27 to TRBJ2-7; 8 bases are a match to TRBD2. Germline CDR1 is MNHEY and CDR2 is SMNVEV (reference sequence). CDR3 size: 15 residues. With 5 bases clipped from V and 2 bases from J, the junction kept 8 bases outside the gene matches. This CDR3 is CASSLSGIITYEQYF. The CDR3 DNA reads TGTGCCAGCAGTCTTAGCGGGATAATAACCTACGAGCAGTACTTC.

This chain uses TRBV29-1 with TRBJ2-7; 9 positions agree with TRBD2. The CDR3 has 14 residues. The trim removed 7 bases at V and 2 bases at J, leaving 9 bases unmatched. Germline V lookup: CDR1 SQVTM, CDR2 ANQGSEA. This CDR3 is CSGISGSSAYEQYF. As DNA, the CDR3 is TGCAGCGGGATTAGCGGGAGTAGCGCCTACGAGCAGTACTTC.

The rearrangement uses TRBV15 and TRBJ1-2, with D unclear. Germline V gene data show CDR1 as LNHNV and CDR2 as YYDKDF (reference sequence). The V end lost 0 bases, the J end lost 7 bases, and 15 bases lay between the germline ends. This CDR3 contains 15 residues. CDR3 nucleotide sequence: TGTGCCACCAGCAGAGATTCAGTATCCTCTCCTGGCTACACCTTC. Encoded protein: CATSRDSVSSPGYTF.

This chain connects TRBV29-1 to TRBJ2-1, with 7 bases lining up with TRBD2. Germline V gene lookup returns CDR1 SQVTM and CDR2 ANQGSEA. This CDR3 has 18 amino acids. J was trimmed by 4 bases and V by 0 bases; bases with no gene match: 15. CDR3 coding DNA: TGCAGCGTTGAAGATTATAGGGGAGGGTCTTCCTGGTACAATGAGCAGTTCTTC. It translates to CSVEDYRGGSSWYNEQFF.